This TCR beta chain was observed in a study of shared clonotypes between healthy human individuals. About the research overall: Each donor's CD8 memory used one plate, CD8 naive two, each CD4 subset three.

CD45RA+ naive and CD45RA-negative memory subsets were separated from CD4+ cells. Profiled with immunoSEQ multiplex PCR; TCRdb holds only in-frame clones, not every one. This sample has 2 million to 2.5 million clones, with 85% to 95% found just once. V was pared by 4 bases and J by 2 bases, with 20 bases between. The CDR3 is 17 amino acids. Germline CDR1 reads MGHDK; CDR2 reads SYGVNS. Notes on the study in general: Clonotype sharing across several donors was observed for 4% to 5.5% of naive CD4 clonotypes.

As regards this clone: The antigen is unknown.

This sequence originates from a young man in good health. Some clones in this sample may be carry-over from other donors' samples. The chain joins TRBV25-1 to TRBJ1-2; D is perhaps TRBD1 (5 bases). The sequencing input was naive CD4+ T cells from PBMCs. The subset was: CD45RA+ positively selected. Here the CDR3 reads CASSGAPRGTYNYGYTF. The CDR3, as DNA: TGTGCCAGCAGTGGAGCCCCAAGAGGGACTTACAACTATGGCTACACCTTC.